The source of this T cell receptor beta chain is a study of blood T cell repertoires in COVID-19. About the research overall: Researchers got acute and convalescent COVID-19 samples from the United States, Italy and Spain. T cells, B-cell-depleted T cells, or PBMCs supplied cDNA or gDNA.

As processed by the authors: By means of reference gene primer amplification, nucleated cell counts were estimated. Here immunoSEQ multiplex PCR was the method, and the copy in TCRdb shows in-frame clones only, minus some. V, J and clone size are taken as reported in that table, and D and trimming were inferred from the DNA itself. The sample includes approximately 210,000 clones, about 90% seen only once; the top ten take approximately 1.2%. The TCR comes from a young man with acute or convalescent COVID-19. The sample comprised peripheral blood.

This CDR3 reads CASSGLSFSYNEQFF. The CDR3 region has the DNA TGCGCCAGCAGTGGACTCTCCTTTTCCTACAATGAGCAGTTCTTC. The J gene is TRBJ2-1, the V gene TRBV10-2; D is uncertain. V was cut by 4 bases and J by 1 base, with 11 bases left in between. The CDR3 has 15 amino acids. The V gene's germline CDR1 is WSHSY and CDR2 SAAADI.